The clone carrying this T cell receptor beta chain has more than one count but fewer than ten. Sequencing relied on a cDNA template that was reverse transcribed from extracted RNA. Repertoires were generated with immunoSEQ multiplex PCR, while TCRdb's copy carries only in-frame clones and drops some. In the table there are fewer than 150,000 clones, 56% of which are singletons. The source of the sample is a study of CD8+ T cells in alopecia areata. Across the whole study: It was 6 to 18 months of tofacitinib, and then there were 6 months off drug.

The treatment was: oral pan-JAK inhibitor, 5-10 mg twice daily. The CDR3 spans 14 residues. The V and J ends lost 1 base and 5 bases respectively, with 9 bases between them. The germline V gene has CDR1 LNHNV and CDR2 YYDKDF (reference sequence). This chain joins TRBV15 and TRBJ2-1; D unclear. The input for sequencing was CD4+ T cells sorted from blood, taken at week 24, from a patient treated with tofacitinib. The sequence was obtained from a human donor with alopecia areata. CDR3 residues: CATSRGSTNNEQFF. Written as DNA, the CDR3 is TGTGCCACCAGCAGAGGATCAACGAACAATGAGCAGTTCTTC. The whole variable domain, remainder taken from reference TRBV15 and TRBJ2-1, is DAMVIQNPRYQVTQFGKPVTLSCSQTLNHNVMYWYQQKSSQAPKLLFHYYDKDFNNEADTPDNFQSRRPNTSFCFLDIRSPGLGDTAMYLCATSRGSTNNEQFFGPGTRLTVL.